This TCR beta chain was retrieved from a study of CD8+ T cells in alopecia areata. Whole-study context: For 6 to 18 months, tofacitinib was taken, and 6 months off drug followed. Percent of scalp involved defined treated patients' severity scores. Whole-study findings and limits: Persistence in scalp and blood during tofacitinib was observed for many expanded lesional clones.

This clone was detected ten times or more. Antigen: not known. RNA extraction was followed by reverse transcription into cDNA, which acted as the sequencing template. The table came from immunoSEQ multiplex PCR; TCRdb's copy has only in-frame clones and leaves some out. The data hold approximately 180,000 clones, with about three fifths observed a single time. The treatment denotes: oral pan-JAK inhibitor, 5-10 mg twice daily. Sorting of CD4+ and CD8+ T cells was performed on PBMCs. The CDR3 loop spans 14 amino acids. The ends lost 5 bases at V and 7 bases at J; junction bases unmatched: 8. Germline CDR1 is LNHDA and CDR2 is SQIVND (reference sequence).

The starting material was CD4+ T cells sorted from blood, obtained around week 50, from a patient treated with tofacitinib. V gene TRBV19 combines with J gene TRBJ2-1; 7 positions match TRBD1. The sequence came from a human donor with alopecia areata. In DNA form, the CDR3 reads TGTGCCAGTAGTCCAATAGACAGGGCTAATGAGCAGTTCTTC. Its protein is CASSPIDRANEQFF.